The T cell receptor (beta chain) described here comes from a study of cytomegalovirus exposure and HLA in healthy donors. General study points: In vitro work confirmed that a few CMV-associated chains recognize CMV antigens. With high specificity and sensitivity, the classifier reportedly diagnosed cytomegalovirus status.

PCR employed 60 Vbeta and 13 Jbeta primers. The authors' processing: An analysis that came later counted roughly 80 million unique TCR beta chains, roughly 11 million shared. The assay was immunoSEQ multiplex PCR, and TCRdb's table has in-frame clones only and misses some. Clone size and V and J calls were adopted from that table, with D and trimming inferred from the DNA. The repertoire has 90,000 or so clones, 69% of them found once; the top ten carry 2.7%. A note on this clone: Its antigen is not identified.

CDR1 is KGHSH and CDR2 is LQKENI in the germline V gene. V dropped 1 base and J dropped 3 bases, with 6 bases sitting between them. The CDR3 contains 13 residues. The chain has TRBV18 and TRBJ1-1, with D unclear. The specimen sequenced was PBMCs. The TCR was taken from a man aged 50 to 59 in good health and CMV-seronegative. The CDR3 DNA reads TGTGCCAGCTCACCACTTCGGGACACTGAAGCTTTCTTT. Translation: CASSPLRDTEAFF.